The T cell receptor beta chain under discussion was sequenced for a study of T cells in Graves' hyperthyroidism and ophthalmopathy. RNA transcripts provided the source from which TCR beta CDR3 regions were amplified. The HTBI set primed first-round TCR CDR3 RT-PCR. From the multiplex PCR reads, TCRdb called clonotypes with MiXCR, one entry per CDR3 protein. Among 340,000 or so distinct CDR3 sequences listed, 16% were seen once. Researchers barred patients who had uncontrolled infection, other autoimmune disease, pregnancy or lactation. On the basis of clinical symptoms, serum thyroxine and TRAb, thyroid ultrasound and orbital computed tomography, diagnoses were made. This clonotype was recorded only once. This CDR3 spans 15 amino acids. Germline CDR1 is DFQATT and CDR2 is SNEGSKA (reference sequence). Trimming at V came to 3 bases and at J to 6 bases, leaving 7 bases not matched to a gene.

Sequencing input: blood. The clonotype comes from a man aged 25 to 40 with Graves' hyperthyroidism. The V and J genes are TRBV20-1 and TRBJ2-2; TRBD2 matches 10 bases. The CDR3 coding sequence is TGCAGTGCTAGGACACTAGCGGGGTTTGCCGGGGAGCTGTTTTTT. Translating gives CSARTLAGFAGELFF.